Listed below are T cell receptor beta chains from one sample, sequenced in a study of cytotoxic CD8 clonotypes in ibrutinib-treated CLL. Assay: immunoSEQ multiplex PCR; the TCRdb copy retains only in-frame clones and omits some. The profile shows 70,000 to 80,000 clones, roughly 80% of them singletons. Here the sequenced sample was PBMCs, taken after 24 months of ibrutinib treatment. All receptors come from a human donor with chronic lymphocytic leukemia. Each CDR3 is given with its conserved first and last residue. D genes are given only for firm matches. Size is stated for part of the rows, as once, few or many counts, or as a class when the clone is expanded.

j_call,d_call,v_call,clone_size,cdr3_aa,cdr3_nt
TRBJ2-5,NA,TRBV6-6,NA,CASSYDTGRETQYF,TGTGCCAGCAGTTACGATACGGGGCGAGAGACCCAGTACTTC
TRBJ2-1,TRBD1,TRBV5-8,NA,CASSSGQGEQFF,TGTGCCAGCAGCTCGGGACAGGGGGAGCAGTTCTTC
TRBJ2-3,NA,TRBV30,once,CAWSVQADTQYF,TGTGCCTGGAGTGTACAAGCAGATACGCAGTATTTT
TRBJ1-3,NA,TRBV30,NA,CAWSGRHNSGNTIYF,TGTGCCTGGAGTGGGCGACACAACTCTGGAAACACCATATATTTT
TRBJ2-1,TRBD2,TRBV20-1,NA,CSARTGTTLFF,TGCAGTGCTAGAACCGGGACTACTTTGTTCTTC
TRBJ2-3,NA,TRBV18,NA,CASSPLGGVTDTQYF,TGTGCCAGCTCACCACTCGGGGGAGTTACAGATACGCAGTATTTT
TRBJ2-1,TRBD2,TRBV27,few,CASSKLAGIYNEQFF,TGTGCCAGCAGCAAACTAGCGGGGATCTACAATGAGCAGTTCTTC
TRBJ1-1,NA,TRBV11-2,NA,CASSRTGTEAFF,TGTGCCAGCAGTCGTACGGGAACTGAAGCTTTCTTT
TRBJ2-7,TRBD2,TRBV7-2,NA,CASSSGLAGFSYEQYF,TGTGCCAGCAGCTCCGGACTAGCGGGTTTCTCCTACGAGCAGTACTTC
TRBJ2-7,TRBD2,TRBV10-1,few,CARGREWEQYF,TGCGCCCGTGGGAGGGAGTGGGAGCAGTACTTC
TRBJ2-7,TRBD2,TRBV27,NA,CASSSLGLAESSYELYF,TGTGCCAGCAGTTCACTCGGACTAGCGGAGTCCTCCTACGAGCTGTACTTC
TRBJ2-1,NA,TRBV19,NA,CASSPGISYNEQFF,TGTGCCAGTAGTCCGGGAATCTCCTACAATGAGCAGTTCTTC
TRBJ1-2,NA,TRBV5-1,NA,CASDRTGPSHGYTF,TGCGCCAGCGATAGGACCGGACCATCACACGGCTACACCTTC
TRBJ1-5,NA,TRBV7-8,NA,CASSLSTVYSNQPQHF,TGTGCCAGCAGCTTATCAACAGTATATAGCAATCAGCCCCAGCATTTT
TRBJ1-4,TRBD1,TRBV27,NA,CASRSYRGYEKLFF,TGTGCCAGCAGGTCCTACAGGGGGTATGAAAAACTGTTTTTT
TRBJ1-5,NA,TRBV28,NA,CASRQGSSNQPQHF,TGTGCCAGCAGACAGGGCTCTAGCAATCAGCCCCAGCATTTT
TRBJ2-1,TRBD2,TRBV7-3,few,CASSPSGGNEQFF,TGTGCCAGCAGCCCCAGCGGGGGGAATGAGCAGTTCTTC
TRBJ1-1,NA,TRBV5-4,NA,CASSLAGGSRSEAFF,TGTGCCAGCAGCCTGGCGGGGGGGAGCCGGTCTGAAGCTTTCTTT
TRBJ2-7,NA,TRBV6-5,NA,CASSPGVDYYEQYF,TGTGCCAGCAGTCCGGGCGTGGATTACTACGAGCAGTACTTC
TRBJ2-7,NA,TRBV7-3,NA,CASSLPESNYEQYF,TGTGCCAGCAGTCTCCCAGAATCTAATTACGAGCAGTACTTC
TRBJ2-7,TRBD1,TRBV30,NA,CAWSAGTGGPYEQYF,TGTGCCTGGAGCGCGGGGACAGGGGGACCCTACGAGCAGTACTTC
TRBJ1-4,NA,TRBV19,NA,CASRFRGNEKLFF,TGTGCCAGTCGATTCAGAGGGAATGAAAAACTGTTTTTT
TRBJ1-1,NA,TRBV9,few,CASSVVHDTEAFF,TGTGCCAGCAGCGTAGTCCACGACACTGAAGCTTTCTTT
TRBJ2-1,TRBD2,TRBV19,NA,CASSVIAGGSHNEQFF,TGTGCCAGTAGTGTAATAGCGGGAGGCTCTCACAATGAGCAGTTCTTC
TRBJ2-5,NA,TRBV27,NA,CASSLRGVLQETQYF,TGTGCCAGCAGTTTAAGGGGGGTCCTCCAAGAGACCCAGTACTTC
TRBJ1-1,NA,TRBV2,NA,CASRPVTGENTEAFF,TGTGCCAGCAGGCCCGTGACAGGCGAGAACACTGAAGCTTTCTTT
TRBJ2-1,TRBD2,TRBV15,NA,CATSRDRASGYQNEQFF,TGTGCCACCAGCAGAGATAGGGCTAGCGGATATCAGAATGAGCAGTTCTTC